The 28 T cell receptor beta chains reported below all come from one sample, sequenced in a study of OX40 agonist ivuxolimab in advanced cancers. Some clones are missing from TCRdb's copy, which holds only in-frame ones; the method was immunoSEQ multiplex PCR. Among roughly 58,000 clones listed, over 90% were seen once. Sequences were derived from CD4+ or CD8+ T cells sorted from blood, sampled in a trial of the OX40 agonist ivuxolimab. These receptors were taken from an adult with an advanced solid tumor such as melanoma, head and neck, liver or kidney cancer.

J is TRBJ1-1 and V is TRBV27, with D perhaps matching TRBD1 (6 bases). This CDR3 has 17 amino acids. Trimming took 10 bases from V and 1 from J, leaving 25 bases between them. Germline V gene data show CDR1 as MNHEY and CDR2 as SMNVEV (reference sequence). This CDR3 is CATGPGTLPFGNTEAFF. CDR3 DNA sequence: TGTGCCACCGGGCCCGGGACACTACCATTCGGGAACACTGAAGCTTTCTTT.

The chain links TRBV28 to TRBJ2-3; 10 positions agree with TRBD2. Germline V gene lookup returns CDR1 MDHEN and CDR2 SYDVKM. V gave up 2 bases and J gave up 3 bases; unmatched junction bases: 5. The CDR3 extends over 16 amino acids. CDR3 bases: TGTGCCAGCAGTTTACCCAGCGGGAGGGGGACAGATACGCAGTATTTT. Its translation: CASSLPSGRGTDTQYF. Complete variable domain (other parts from reference TRBV28 and TRBJ2-3): DVKVTQSSRYLVKRTGEKVFLECVQDMDHENMFWYRQDPGLGLRLIYFSYDVKMKEKGDIPEGYSVSREKKERFSLILESASTNQTSMYLCASSLPSGRGTDTQYFGPGTRLTVL.

J is TRBJ1-5 and V is TRBV19; D not resolved. The CDR3 totals 12 residues. V dropped 1 base and J dropped 6 bases, with 4 bases sitting between them. Germline values: CDR1 LNHDA, CDR2 SQIVND (reference sequence). CDR3: CASSIVGQPQHF. The CDR3 region has the DNA TGTGCCAGTAGTATAGTTGGTCAGCCCCAGCATTTT.

The CDR3 region is CASSPRRGGGAEKLFF. CDR3 coding DNA: TGCGCCAGCAGCCCCCGACGGGGAGGAGGGGCTGAAAAACTGTTTTTT. This chain joins TRBV5-1 and TRBJ1-4, with D possibly matching TRBD1 (5 bases). V was clipped by 4 bases and J by 7 bases, with 20 bases between them. The CDR3 is made up of 16 amino acids. Germline V lookup: CDR1 SGHRS, CDR2 YFSETQ.

The sample holds one count of this clone. The chain uses TRBV28 and TRBJ2-1; D is unclear. This CDR3 has 13 residues. The V and J ends lost 5 bases and 6 bases respectively, with 11 bases between them. The germline V gene encodes CDR1 MDHEN and CDR2 SYDVKM. The chain's CDR3 is CASSIHRGNEQFF. The CDR3 nucleotides are TGTGCCAGCAGTATTCATAGAGGCAATGAGCAGTTCTTC.

The V call is TRBV28, the J call TRBJ2-5; tentative D call: TRBD2 (5 bases). Germline V gene sequence: CDR1 MDHEN, CDR2 SYDVKM. The CDR3 has 12 amino acids. V was trimmed by 6 bases and J by 5 bases, leaving 10 bases between them. Written as DNA, the CDR3 is TGTGCCAGCAGCGGAGAGCGGGAGACCCAGTACTTC. Amino acids: CASSGERETQYF. Combining the CDR3 with reference TRBV28 and TRBJ2-5 gives the whole variable domain DVKVTQSSRYLVKRTGEKVFLECVQDMDHENMFWYRQDPGLGLRLIYFSYDVKMKEKGDIPEGYSVSREKKERFSLILESASTNQTSMYLCASSGERETQYFGPGTRLLVL.

The rearrangement uses TRBV7-2 and TRBJ2-1; no clear D gene. The CDR3 spans 15 residues. CDR1 and CDR2 from the germline V gene are SGHTA and FQGNSA. V dropped 1 base and J dropped 3 bases, with 10 bases sitting between them. CDR3 DNA: TGTGCCAGCAGCTTAGATAAGTCCCTCTACAATGAGCAGTTCTTC. It yields the protein CASSLDKSLYNEQFF.

The chain recombines TRBV15 with TRBJ2-1; 10 bases are shared with TRBD2. V gave up 4 bases and J gave up 8 bases; unmatched junction bases: 8. Germline assignment: CDR1 LNHNV and CDR2 YYDKDF (reference sequence). The length of the CDR3 is 15 residues. DNA of the CDR3: TGTGCCACCAGCAAAGCGGGAGGGCCCTCGGATGAGCAGTTCTTC. It codes for CATSKAGGPSDEQFF.

This clone has just a few counts. The CDR3, as DNA: TGTGCCAGCAGTCCACAGGGACAGGGATATGAAAAACTGTTTTTT. Translating it yields CASSPQGQGYEKLFF. The genes are TRBV28 and TRBJ1-4, with 9 bases aligning to TRBD1. Trimming at V came to 5 bases and at J to 6 bases, leaving 7 bases not matched to a gene. This CDR3 spans 15 amino acids. Germline V gene lookup returns CDR1 MDHEN and CDR2 SYDVKM.

This chain connects TRBV7-2 to TRBJ1-1; D unresolved. Trimming left V 3 bases short and J 5 bases short, with 13 bases between. CDR1 and CDR2 from the germline V gene are SGHTA and FQGNSA. The CDR3 totals 14 residues. The CDR3 coding sequence is TGTGCCAGCAGCTTGACGGAGGGTGGGACTGAAGCTTTCTTT. Protein sequence: CASSLTEGGTEAFF.

J is TRBJ2-7 and V is TRBV30; D gene unclear. With 3 bases removed from V and 2 bases from J, the gap between germline ends came to 8 bases. There are 12 residues in the CDR3. The germline CDR1 and CDR2 sequences are GTSNPN and SVGIG (reference sequence). For the CDR3, the DNA is TGTGCCTGGAGAGCAGCCCCCTACGAGCAGTACTTC. Translated: CAWRAAPYEQYF.

This sequence joins TRBV4-1 and TRBJ2-1; the D is unclear. The CDR3 loop spans 15 amino acids. Germline V gene data show CDR1 as MGHRA and CDR2 as YSYEKL. The germline V and J ends were trimmed by 0 bases and 7 bases, with 13 bases remaining between them. The CDR3 loop reads CASSQDSYPANEQFF. In DNA form, the CDR3 reads TGCGCCAGCAGCCAAGATAGTTACCCGGCGAATGAGCAGTTCTTC.

This sequence joins TRBV5-6 and TRBJ2-2, with 8 bases fitting TRBD2. V dropped 4 bases and J dropped 4; count of bases not matched to a gene: 9. CDR1 is SGHDT, CDR2 YYEEEE, per germline. The CDR3 is made up of 16 amino acids. In nucleotides, the CDR3 is TGTGCCAGCAGCCTGAGCGGGAGTAAGGGCACCGGGGAGCTGTTTTTT. As protein: CASSLSGSKGTGELFF.

The chain recombines TRBV27 with TRBJ1-2; TRBD1 might be the D (6 bases). From germline, CDR1 is MNHEY and CDR2 SMNVEV (reference sequence). The CDR3 runs 14 residues. Trimming stripped 5 bases from V and 4 bases from J, with 14 bases between. CDR3 nucleotide sequence: TGTGCCAGCAGTCCCCAGGGGATAGTCTATGGCTACACCTTC. Translating it yields CASSPQGIVYGYTF.

V and J are TRBV28 and TRBJ1-4, with D perhaps matching TRBD1 (6 bases). This CDR3 is built from 17 residues. The germline V gene encodes CDR1 MDHEN and CDR2 SYDVKM. The V end lost 3 bases, the J end lost 3 bases, and 17 bases lay between the germline ends. CDR3 DNA sequence: TGTGCCAGCAGTTTTGCAGGGGCTACGACGGCTAATGAAAAACTGTTTTTT. Its translation: CASSFAGATTANEKLFF.

V usage is TRBV29-1 and J usage is TRBJ2-5; D is undetermined. V lost 2 bases and J 4 bases, leaving 14 bases between the germline ends. There are 14 residues in the CDR3. Germline V gene data show CDR1 as SQVTM and CDR2 as ANQGSEA. The CDR3, as DNA: TGCAGCGTTGAACTAGGTTATCGCGGAGAGACCCAGTACTTC. This gives the protein CSVELGYRGETQYF.

The rearrangement links TRBV28 to TRBJ2-5, with D perhaps assigned TRBD1 or TRBD2 (5 bases each). V lost 9 bases and J lost 5, with 16 bases in between. This CDR3 has 13 residues. Germline V gene lookup returns CDR1 MDHEN and CDR2 SYDVKM. Here the CDR3 reads CASLPGWGETQYF. Written as DNA, the CDR3 is TGTGCCAGTCTACCAGGGTGGGGGGAGACCCAGTACTTC. Supplemented by reference TRBV28 and TRBJ2-5, the full variable domain reads DVKVTQSSRYLVKRTGEKVFLECVQDMDHENMFWYRQDPGLGLRLIYFSYDVKMKEKGDIPEGYSVSREKKERFSLILESASTNQTSMYLCASLPGWGETQYFGPGTRLLVL.

This chain joins TRBV19 and TRBJ2-2; 7 bases are shared with TRBD1. CDR1 and CDR2 from the germline V gene are LNHDA and SQIVND (reference sequence). The CDR3 runs to 15 residues. Losses at the gene ends were 7 bases for V and 6 bases for J; bases not matched to a gene: 11. CDR3 sequence: CASIGGSGTAGELFF. The CDR3 DNA reads as TGTGCCAGTATTGGGGGCAGTGGGACAGCCGGGGAGCTGTTTTTT.

The chain couples TRBV13 to TRBJ1-1; D gene unclear. V shed 1 base and J shed 7 bases, with 7 bases lying between them. The CDR3 length is 12 residues. The germline CDR1 and CDR2 sequences are PRHDT and FYEKMQ (reference sequence). The CDR3 loop is CASSLDRVEAFF. The CDR3 DNA sequence: TGTGCCAGCAGCTTAGATAGGGTTGAAGCTTTCTTT. Looking up the rest from reference TRBV13 and TRBJ1-1 gives the full variable domain: AAGVIQSPRHLIKEKRETATLKCYPIPRHDTVYWYQQGPGQDPQFLISFYEKMQSDKGSIPDRFSAQQFSDYHSELNMSSLELGDSALYFCASSLDRVEAFFGQGTRLTVV.

The CDR3 nucleotides are TGTGCCAGCTCACCAACAGGCGCCTCCTACGAGCAGTACTTC. It yields the protein CASSPTGASYEQYF. The rearrangement uses TRBV18 and TRBJ2-7; TRBD1 is a possible D gene (5 bases). This CDR3 comprises 14 residues. Germline V gives CDR1 KGHSH, CDR2 LQKENI. Trimming removed 2 bases at V and 0 bases at J, with 8 bases between.

V and J are TRBV27 and TRBJ2-5; 14 bases are shared with TRBD2. Trimming took 5 bases from V and 3 from J; bases not matched to a gene: 5. Germline V gene sequence: CDR1 MNHEY, CDR2 SMNVEV (reference sequence). The CDR3 loop spans 16 amino acids. CDR3 DNA: TGTGCCAGCAGTGGGACGGGACTAGCGGGAGAAGAGACCCAGTACTTC. This sequence encodes CASSGTGLAGEETQYF.

This clone was picked up one time. The genes are TRBV11-2 and TRBJ2-1; D is unresolved. This CDR3 is 11 amino acids long. Trimming pared 1 base from V and 9 bases from J, leaving 4 bases between. CDR1 and CDR2 (germline): SGHAT, FQNNGV. DNA for the CDR3: TGTGCCAGCAGCTTAGCGGTTGAGCAGTTCTTC. This encodes CASSLAVEQFF. Full variable domain (remainder filled in from reference TRBV11-2 and TRBJ2-1): EAGVAQSPRYKIIEKRQSVAFWCNPISGHATLYWYQQILGQGPKLLIQFQNNGVVDDSQLPKDRFSAERLKGVDSTLKIQPAKLEDSAVYLCASSLAVEQFFGPGTRLTVL.

This sequence joins TRBV5-6 and TRBJ2-3; 7 positions match TRBD1. The germline V gene encodes CDR1 SGHDT and CDR2 YYEEEE. Trimming removed 0 bases from V and 5 bases from J; junction bases left unmatched: 6. The CDR3 has 15 amino acids. DNA of the CDR3: TGTGCCAGCAGCTTGGAAGGGACAGAGAGAGATACGCAGTATTTT. Its translation: CASSLEGTERDTQYF.

CDR3 sequence reads: CASGLAGKYQETQYF. DNA for the CDR3: TGTGCCAGCGGACTAGCGGGGAAGTACCAAGAGACCCAGTACTTC. The chain recombines TRBV6-6 with TRBJ2-5, with TRBD2 matching 12 bases. The CDR3 spans 15 residues. Germline V gives CDR1 MNHNY, CDR2 SVGAGI (reference sequence). Trimming took 8 bases from V and 0 from J; bases not matched to a gene: 4.

The V gene is TRBV7-9, the J gene TRBJ2-1, with D hard to call. V was shortened by 4 bases and J by 15 bases, with 19 bases between the two germline ends. Germline loops: CDR1 SEHNR, CDR2 FQNEAQ (reference sequence). The CDR3 sequence is 13 residues long. CDR3 sequence (DNA): TGTGCCAGCAGCTCCAGCCCTCTTTCGGGCCTGTTCTTC. Protein product: CASSSSPLSGLFF. Looking up the rest from reference TRBV7-9 and TRBJ2-1 gives the full variable domain: DTGVSQNPRHKITKRGQNVTFRCDPISEHNRLYWYRQTLGQGPEFLTYFQNEAQLEKSRLLSDRFSAERPKGSFSTLEIQRTEQGDSAMYLCASSSSPLSGLFFGPGTRLTVL.

The chain is built from TRBV28 and TRBJ1-4; D not resolved. This CDR3 contains 14 residues. Germline CDR1 reads MDHEN; CDR2 reads SYDVKM. The V gene lost 3 bases and the J gene lost 4 bases, with 9 bases spanning the gap. The CDR3: CASSFLTINEKLFF. CDR3 sequence (DNA): TGTGCCAGCAGTTTTTTGACAATTAATGAAAAACTGTTTTTT.

This chain links TRBV29-1 with TRBJ2-7; possibly TRBD1 for D (6 bases). The CDR3 runs to 15 residues. V was pared by 1 base and J by 2 bases, with 15 bases between. The V gene's germline CDR1 is SQVTM and CDR2 ANQGSEA. The CDR3 DNA reads TGCAGCGTTGAAGTTAGTGGGGACAACACCTACGAGCAGTACTTC. Translation gives CSVEVSGDNTYEQYF.

The rearrangement links TRBV27 to TRBJ2-2; the D gene is possibly TRBD2 (7 bases). CDR1 and CDR2 from the germline V gene are MNHEY and SMNVEV (reference sequence). With 6 bases removed from V and 4 bases from J, the gap between germline ends came to 18 bases. The CDR3 covers 16 residues. The CDR3 DNA reads TGTGCCAGCAGCTTAAGGGGGGGAGAGGTCACCGGGGAGCTGTTTTTT. Its protein is CASSLRGGEVTGELFF.